This T cell receptor (beta chain) was captured in a study of shared clonotypes between healthy human individuals. V gave up 3 bases and J gave up 1 base, with 15 bases separating them. The CDR3 is 16 amino acids. The germline gives CDR1 LNHDA, CDR2 SQIVND (reference sequence). Generated by immunoSEQ multiplex PCR, the TCRdb table keeps only in-frame clones and is missing some. The sample holds 2.3 million or so clones, 80% to 95% seen once. The clonotype originates from a man aged 18 to 29 in good health. Some clones in this sample may be carry-over from other donors' samples. The chain links TRBV19 to TRBJ1-1; D is ambiguous. Sample: naive CD4+ T cells from PBMCs. Subset described: CD45RA+ positively selected. CDR3 region: CASSIIRGRANTEAFF. CDR3 DNA: TGTGCCAGTAGTATTATCCGGGGAAGGGCGAACACTGAAGCTTTCTTT. The full variable domain, with the rest looked up from reference TRBV19 and TRBJ1-1, is DGGITQSPKYLFRKEGQNVTLSCEQNLNHDAMYWYRQDPGQGLRLIYYSQIVNDFQKGDIAEGYSVSREKKESFPLTVTSAQKNPTAFYLCASSIIRGRANTEAFFGQGTRLTVV.